This passage covers 24 T cell receptor beta chains from one sample sequenced in a study of blood T cell repertoires in COVID-19. Method: immunoSEQ multiplex PCR; TCRdb's copy keeps in-frame clones and lacks some. The table records roughly 340,000 clones, about 89% of them present only once. Source material: peripheral blood. These receptors all stem from a woman aged 25 to 45 with COVID-19, enrolled during active disease.

This chain connects TRBV15 to TRBJ1-2; D is undetermined. The V gene's germline CDR1 is LNHNV and CDR2 YYDKDF (reference sequence). This CDR3 region has 13 residues. Trimming cost V 0 bases and J 5 bases, with 7 bases left between them. This CDR3 reads CATSRDRGYGYTF. CDR3 bases: TGTGCCACCAGCAGAGATCGAGGATATGGCTACACCTTC.

This clone was picked up one time. This chain uses TRBV2 with TRBJ2-5; TRBD2 aligns across 13 bases. The trim removed 6 bases at V and 10 bases at J, leaving 11 bases unmatched. This CDR3 contains 15 residues. Germline loops: CDR1 SNHLY, CDR2 FYNNEI. CDR3 protein: CASSGRTSGGANQYF. As DNA, the CDR3 is TGTGCCAGCAGCGGGCGAACTAGCGGGGGGGCGAACCAGTACTTC.

The genes are TRBV18 and TRBJ1-3; D remains ambiguous. Germline V gives CDR1 KGHSH, CDR2 LQKENI. V lost 5 bases to trimming and J lost 0 bases, with 17 bases between them. The CDR3 extends over 17 amino acids. In DNA, the CDR3 is TGTGCCAGCTCAAGAAGCCCCAGCGGTAGCTCTGGAAACACCATATATTTT. Amino acid sequence: CASSRSPSGSSGNTIYF.

V is TRBV18 and J is TRBJ1-5; D is possibly TRBD1 (5 bases). Deletions cut 6 bases from V and 6 bases from J, with 21 bases between. CDR3 length equals 16 residues. Germline V gene sequence: CDR1 KGHSH, CDR2 LQKENI. In nucleotides, the CDR3 is TGTGCCAGCTCTGAGGCCGTGCGGGGGACGAGTCAGCCCCAGCATTTT. Protein sequence: CASSEAVRGTSQPQHF.

The CDR3 DNA reads TGCAGCGTTGAAGGCCTCCCTACAGGGAGTGGGGCAGATACGCAGTATTTT. Translation gives CSVEGLPTGSGADTQYF. The chain links TRBV29-1 to TRBJ2-3; perhaps TRBD1 as D (6 bases). The V end lost 1 base, the J end lost 4 bases, and 21 bases lay between the germline ends. In germline, CDR1 is SQVTM, CDR2 ANQGSEA. This CDR3 region has 17 residues.

The V gene is TRBV5-1, the J gene TRBJ2-5, with TRBD2 matching 14 bases. The CDR3 has 15 amino acids. J lost 3 bases, V lost 3 bases, and 1 base had no gene match. In germline, CDR1 is SGHRS, CDR2 YFSETQ. CDR3 region: CASSWGLAGEETQYF. CDR3 nucleotide sequence: TGCGCCAGCAGCTGGGGACTAGCGGGGGAAGAGACCCAGTACTTC.

The chain combines TRBV7-9 with TRBJ1-6; D is undetermined. V was pared by 1 base and J by 0 bases, with 10 bases between. The length of the CDR3 is 17 residues. CDR1 and CDR2 (germline): SEHNR, FQNEAQ (reference sequence). The CDR3 loop is CASSLDSSSSYNSPLHF. The CDR3 DNA follows: TGTGCCAGCAGCTTAGACAGCTCGAGCTCCTATAATTCACCCCTCCACTTT.

The V call is TRBV10-3, the J call TRBJ1-2; D is undetermined. In germline, CDR1 is ENHRY, CDR2 SYGVKD. This CDR3 has 12 amino acids. V was cut by 2 bases and J by 5 bases, with 6 bases left in between. This CDR3 reads CAISEHRYGYTF. The CDR3 DNA sequence: TGTGCCATCAGTGAGCACAGATATGGCTACACCTTC.

V gene TRBV10-3 combines with J gene TRBJ2-7, with TRBD1 identical over 11 bases. The CDR3 is 13 amino acids. CDR1 ENHRY and CDR2 SYGVKD come from the germline V gene. V shed 7 bases and J 4 bases; nucleotides not matched to a gene: 3. CDR3 nucleotides: TGTGCCATCATGGGGACAGGGGGTTACGAGCAGTACTTC. It specifies CAIMGTGGYEQYF.

The CDR3 loop reads CASSLTSTGYSGANVLTF. The CDR3 DNA reads TGTGCCAGCAGCTTGACTTCAACAGGGTACTCTGGGGCCAACGTCCTGACTTTC. The chain recombines TRBV11-2 with TRBJ2-6; maybe TRBD1 (6 bases). Germline V gene lookup returns CDR1 SGHAT and CDR2 FQNNGV. This CDR3 has 18 residues. Trimming left V 3 bases short and J 0 bases short, with 15 bases between.

V is TRBV3-1 (or the pseudogene TRBV3-2) and J is TRBJ2-7; 7 bases are a match to TRBD2. Germline V gives CDR1 LGHDT, CDR2 YNNKEL (reference sequence). Losses at the gene ends were 6 bases for V and 3 bases for J; bases not matched to a gene: 11. This CDR3 spans 15 amino acids. CDR3 amino acids: CASSPGRAWSYEQYV. CDR3 bases: TGTGCCAGCAGTCCGGGGAGGGCGTGGAGCTACGAGCAGTACGTC.

This clone came up once. The chain recombines TRBV15 with TRBJ2-5; 8 bases line up with TRBD1. Germline V gene data show CDR1 as LNHNV and CDR2 as YYDKDF (reference sequence). The CDR3 length is 14 residues. After removal of 5 bases from V and 5 bases from J, the junction contained 7 bases not matched to a gene. CDR3 in amino acids: CATSWGQEVETQYF. Here the CDR3 DNA reads TGTGCCACCAGCTGGGGACAGGAGGTCGAGACCCAGTACTTC.

This chain joins TRBV4-1 and TRBJ1-6; no clear D. The CDR3 has 17 residues. V dropped 4 bases and J dropped 0 bases, with 13 bases sitting between them. Germline CDR1 MGHRA, CDR2 YSYEKL. The CDR3 DNA is TGCGCCAGCAGCCCCCAGCCGACTAGCTCCTATAATTCACCCCTCCACTTT. Its translation is CASSPQPTSSYNSPLHF.

This clone has a handful of counts. V gene TRBV18 combines with J gene TRBJ1-5; D gene ambiguous. The germline V gene encodes CDR1 KGHSH and CDR2 LQKENI. This CDR3 region has 14 residues. Trimming took 3 bases from V and 2 from J, leaving 8 bases between them. The CDR3 protein is CASSPSGGNQPQHF. The CDR3 DNA is TGTGCCAGCTCACCTTCCGGTGGCAATCAGCCCCAGCATTTT. The full variable domain, completed using reference TRBV18 and TRBJ1-5, is NAGVMQNPRHLVRRRGQEARLRCSPMKGHSHVYWYRQLPEEGLKFMVYLQKENIIDESGMPKERFSAEFPKEGPSILRIQQVVRGDSAAYFCASSPSGGNQPQHFGDGTRLSIL.

The V call is TRBV4-1, the J call TRBJ2-4, with D possibly TRBD2 on 5 matching bases. The germline V gene encodes CDR1 MGHRA and CDR2 YSYEKL. The V end was cut by 2 bases, the J end by 2 bases, with 16 bases between. The CDR3 extends over 17 amino acids. CDR3 sequence reads: CASSQIGGRTSKNIQYF. The CDR3 DNA reads TGCGCCAGCAGCCAAATTGGCGGGCGGACCTCCAAAAACATTCAGTACTTC.

This clone occurred once. The CDR3, as DNA: TGTGCCACCAGTGATCTTCGGGGGAACACCGGGGAGCTGTTTTTT. Amino acids: CATSDLRGNTGELFF. V and J are TRBV24-1 and TRBJ2-2, with D possibly TRBD2 on 5 matching bases. CDR1 and CDR2 (germline): KGHDR, SFDVKD. CDR3 length: 15 amino acids. Trimming stripped 3 bases from V and 1 base from J, with 8 bases between.

The chain links TRBV5-1 to TRBJ2-1, with D tentatively TRBD2 (7 bases). CDR1 is SGHRS, CDR2 YFSETQ, per germline. The CDR3 contains 14 residues. Trimming removed 3 bases at V and 6 bases at J, with 13 bases between. The CDR3: CASSWGGQSNEQFF. The DNA for the CDR3 is TGCGCCAGCAGCTGGGGGGGCCAGTCCAATGAGCAGTTCTTC. The whole variable domain, filled in from reference TRBV5-1 and TRBJ2-1, reads KAGVTQTPRYLIKTRGQQVTLSCSPISGHRSVSWYQQTPGQGLQFLFEYFSETQRNKGNFPGRFSGRQFSNSRSEMNVSTLELGDSALYLCASSWGGQSNEQFFGPGTRLTVL.

This chain connects TRBV5-4 to TRBJ2-5, with a possible D match to TRBD1 (5 bases). V shed 0 bases and J shed 5 bases, with 17 bases lying between them. Germline V CDR1 and CDR2: SGHNT, YYREEE (reference sequence). The CDR3 loop spans 16 amino acids. CDR3 in DNA: TGTGCCAGCAGCTTGGAAACTCTCGCGAAGGGGGAGACCCAGTACTTC. It yields the protein CASSLETLAKGETQYF.

The V and J genes are TRBV30 and TRBJ1-3, with D unclear. The germline V and J ends were trimmed by 0 bases and 1 base, with 22 bases remaining between them. Germline V gives CDR1 GTSNPN, CDR2 SVGIG (reference sequence). The CDR3 totals 19 residues. CDR3: CAWSVPPSGPFFSGNTIYF. The DNA for the CDR3 is TGTGCCTGGAGTGTACCCCCGTCCGGTCCATTCTTTTCTGGAAACACCATATATTTT.

This rearrangement joins TRBV24-1 to TRBJ2-1; 8 positions agree with TRBD2. This CDR3 is 16 amino acids long. Germline lookup yields CDR1 KGHDR and CDR2 SFDVKD. V lost 4 bases to trimming and J lost 0 bases; unmatched junction nucleotides: 4. DNA of the CDR3: TGTGCCACCAGTGACCGGAGCGGGGGCTCCTACAATGAGCAGTTCTTC. Translated: CATSDRSGGSYNEQFF.

DNA of the CDR3: TGTGCCAGCAGCTTGGCGGGAACCAGCTCCTTATACGAGCAGTACGTC. Amino acids: CASSLAGTSSLYEQYV. This chain uses TRBV5-5 with TRBJ2-7, with a tentative D call TRBD2 (5 bases). CDR3 length: 16 amino acids. V shed 0 bases and J shed 4 bases, with 17 bases lying between them. Germline V gene lookup returns CDR1 SGHKS and CDR2 YYEKEE (reference sequence).

The chain combines TRBV5-4 with TRBJ1-4; tentatively, D is TRBD1 (5 bases). The V and J ends lost 4 bases and 0 bases respectively, with 7 bases between them. The germline V gene encodes CDR1 SGHNT and CDR2 YYREEE (reference sequence). CDR3 length: 14 residues. CDR3 in amino acids: CASSHRPTNEKLFF. CDR3 bases: TGTGCCAGCAGCCACAGGCCAACTAATGAAAAACTGTTTTTT.

The chain carries TRBV6-1 and TRBJ1-3, with 7 bases matching TRBD1. Germline-derived CDR1 and CDR2 are MNHNS and SASEGT. This CDR3 comprises 18 residues. V shed 3 bases, J shed 2 bases, and the junction held 13 bases outside the gene matches. The CDR3 DNA follows: TGTGCCAGCAGTGAGGGGACAGAACCTTGGCATGCTGGAAACACCATATATTTT. It specifies CASSEGTEPWHAGNTIYF.

This clone was detected only once. The chain links TRBV7-2 to TRBJ1-4; D not resolved. The CDR3 runs to 15 residues. CDR1 is SGHTA and CDR2 is FQGNSA in the germline V gene. Trimming took off 5 bases at V and 4 bases at J, with 14 bases between the two ends. CDR3 coding DNA: TGTGCCAGCAGCCCCCCCCCGGGGAATAATGAAAAACTGTTTTTT. Protein: CASSPPPGNNEKLFF.